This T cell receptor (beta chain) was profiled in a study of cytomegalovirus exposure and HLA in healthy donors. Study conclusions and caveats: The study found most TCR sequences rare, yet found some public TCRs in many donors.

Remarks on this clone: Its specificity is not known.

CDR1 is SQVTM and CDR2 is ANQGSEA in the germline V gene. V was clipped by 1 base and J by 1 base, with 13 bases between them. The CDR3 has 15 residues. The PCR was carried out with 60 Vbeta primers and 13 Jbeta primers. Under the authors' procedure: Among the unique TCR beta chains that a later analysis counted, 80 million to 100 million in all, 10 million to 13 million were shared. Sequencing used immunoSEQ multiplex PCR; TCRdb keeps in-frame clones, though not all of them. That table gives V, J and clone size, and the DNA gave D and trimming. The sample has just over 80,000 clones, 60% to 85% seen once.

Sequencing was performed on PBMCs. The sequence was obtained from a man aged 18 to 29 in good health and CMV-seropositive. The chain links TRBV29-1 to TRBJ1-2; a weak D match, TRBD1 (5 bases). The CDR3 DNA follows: TGCAGCGTTGAAGGCGCCAGGGATCTTAACTATGGCTACACCTTC. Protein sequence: CSVEGARDLNYGYTF. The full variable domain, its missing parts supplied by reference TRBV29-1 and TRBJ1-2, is SAVISQKPSRDICQRGTSLTIQCQVDSQVTMMFWYRQQPGQSLTLIATANQGSEATYESGFVIDKFPISRPNLTFSTLTVSNMSPEDSSIYLCSVEGARDLNYGYTFGSGTRLTVV.